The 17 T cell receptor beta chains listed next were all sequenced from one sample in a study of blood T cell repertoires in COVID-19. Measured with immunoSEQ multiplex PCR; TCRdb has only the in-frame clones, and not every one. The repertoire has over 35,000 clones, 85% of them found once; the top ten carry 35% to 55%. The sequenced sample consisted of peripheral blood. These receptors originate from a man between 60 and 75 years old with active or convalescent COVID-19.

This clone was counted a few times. Written as DNA, the CDR3 is TGTGCCAGCGGAATCAGGGAGGGTGGCGGCTACACCTTC. Translation gives CASGIREGGGYTF. The chain recombines TRBV2 with TRBJ1-2; D is possibly TRBD1 (5 bases). CDR3 length: 13 amino acids. Germline CDR1 reads SNHLY; CDR2 reads FYNNEI. Trimming removed 8 bases at V and 8 bases at J, with 18 bases between.

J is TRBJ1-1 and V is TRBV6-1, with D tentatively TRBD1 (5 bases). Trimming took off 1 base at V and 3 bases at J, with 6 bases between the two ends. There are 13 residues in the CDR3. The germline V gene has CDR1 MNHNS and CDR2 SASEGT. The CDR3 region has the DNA TGTGCCAGCAGTGAAGTGGGGCACACTGAAGCTTTCTTT. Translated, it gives CASSEVGHTEAFF.

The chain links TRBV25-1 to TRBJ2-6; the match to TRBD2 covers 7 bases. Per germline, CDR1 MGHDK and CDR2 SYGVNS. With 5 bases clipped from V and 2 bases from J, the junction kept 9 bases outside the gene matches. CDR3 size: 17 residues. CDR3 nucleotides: TGTGCCAGCAGTTCAGGGTTCCGGGGGGCTGGGGCCAACGTCCTGACTTTC. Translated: CASSSGFRGAGANVLTF.

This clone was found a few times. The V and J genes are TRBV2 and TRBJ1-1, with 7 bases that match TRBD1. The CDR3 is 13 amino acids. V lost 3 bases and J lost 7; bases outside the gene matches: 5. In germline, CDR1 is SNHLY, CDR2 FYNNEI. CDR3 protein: CASSETGLIEAFF. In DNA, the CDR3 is TGTGCCAGCAGTGAGACAGGGTTAATTGAAGCTTTCTTT.

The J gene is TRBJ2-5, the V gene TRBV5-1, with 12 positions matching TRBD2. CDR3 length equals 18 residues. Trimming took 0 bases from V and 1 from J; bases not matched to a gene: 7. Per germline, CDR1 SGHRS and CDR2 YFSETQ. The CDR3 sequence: CASSLASLAGGPQETQYF. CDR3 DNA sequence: TGCGCCAGCAGCTTGGCCTCCCTAGCGGGGGGGCCCCAAGAGACCCAGTACTTC.

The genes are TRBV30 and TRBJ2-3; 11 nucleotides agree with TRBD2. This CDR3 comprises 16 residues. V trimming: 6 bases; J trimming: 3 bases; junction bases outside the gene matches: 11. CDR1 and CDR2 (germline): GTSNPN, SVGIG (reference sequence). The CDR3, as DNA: TGTGCCTGTCGGAGTAGCGGGAGGGCTTTTACAGATACGCAGTATTTT. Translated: CACRSSGRAFTDTQYF.

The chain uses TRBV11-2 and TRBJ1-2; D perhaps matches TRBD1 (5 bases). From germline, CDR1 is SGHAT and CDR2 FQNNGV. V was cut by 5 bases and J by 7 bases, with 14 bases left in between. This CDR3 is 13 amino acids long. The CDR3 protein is CASSRRRGGGYTF. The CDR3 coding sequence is TGTGCCAGCAGCCGGAGGAGGGGCGGTGGCTACACCTTC.

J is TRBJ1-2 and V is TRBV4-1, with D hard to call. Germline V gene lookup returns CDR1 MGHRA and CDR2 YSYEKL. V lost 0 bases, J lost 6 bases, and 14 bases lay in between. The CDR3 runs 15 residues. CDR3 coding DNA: TGCGCCAGCAGCCAAGATAGAGGGCACCGGGATGGCTACACCTTC. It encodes CASSQDRGHRDGYTF.

The CDR3: CASSPGLADNEQFF. The CDR3 DNA is TGCGCCAGCAGCCCCGGACTAGCGGACAATGAGCAGTTCTTC. The gene calls are TRBV5-1 and TRBJ2-1; TRBD2 matches 10 bases. V gave up 4 bases and J gave up 5 bases; unmatched junction bases: 3. Germline CDR1 and CDR2: SGHRS and YFSETQ. This CDR3 is 14 amino acids long.

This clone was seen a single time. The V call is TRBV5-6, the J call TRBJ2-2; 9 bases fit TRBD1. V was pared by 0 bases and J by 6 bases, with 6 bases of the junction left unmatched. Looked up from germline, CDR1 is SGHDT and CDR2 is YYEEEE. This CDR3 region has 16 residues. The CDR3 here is CASSLVWTGESGELFF. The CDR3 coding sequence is TGTGCCAGCAGCTTGGTGTGGACAGGGGAGTCCGGGGAGCTGTTTTTT.

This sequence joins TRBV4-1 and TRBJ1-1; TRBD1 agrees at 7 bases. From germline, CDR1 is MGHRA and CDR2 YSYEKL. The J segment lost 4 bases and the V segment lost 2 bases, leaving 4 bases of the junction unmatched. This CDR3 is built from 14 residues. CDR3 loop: CASSQKTGLTEAFF. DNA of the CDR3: TGCGCCAGCAGCCAAAAGACAGGGCTCACTGAAGCTTTCTTT.

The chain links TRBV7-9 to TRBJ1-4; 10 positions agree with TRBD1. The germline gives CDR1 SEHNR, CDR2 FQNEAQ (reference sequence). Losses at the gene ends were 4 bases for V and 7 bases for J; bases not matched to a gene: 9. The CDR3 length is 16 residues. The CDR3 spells CASSSTSGTGVEKLFF. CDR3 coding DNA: TGTGCCAGCAGCTCTACCTCCGGGACAGGGGTTGAAAAACTGTTTTTT.

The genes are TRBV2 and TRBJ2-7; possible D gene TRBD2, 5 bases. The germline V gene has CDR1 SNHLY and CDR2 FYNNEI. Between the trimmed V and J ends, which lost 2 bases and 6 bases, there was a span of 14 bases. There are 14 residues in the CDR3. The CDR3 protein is CASSELAPKVEQYV. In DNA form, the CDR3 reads TGTGCCAGCAGTGAACTAGCACCCAAAGTCGAGCAGTACGTC.

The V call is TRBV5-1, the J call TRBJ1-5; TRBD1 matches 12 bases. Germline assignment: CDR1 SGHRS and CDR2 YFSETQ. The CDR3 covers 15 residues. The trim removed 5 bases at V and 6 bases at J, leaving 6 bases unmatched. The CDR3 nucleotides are TGCGCCAGCAGAAAAGGGACAGGGGGCGGTCAGCCCCAGCATTTT. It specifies CASRKGTGGGQPQHF.

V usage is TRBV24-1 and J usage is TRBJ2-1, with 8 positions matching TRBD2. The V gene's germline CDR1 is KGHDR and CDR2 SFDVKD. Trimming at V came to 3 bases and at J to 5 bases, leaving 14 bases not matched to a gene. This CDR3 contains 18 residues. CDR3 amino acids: CATSDTPGGAGVDNEQFF. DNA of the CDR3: TGTGCCACCAGTGATACCCCCGGGGGGGCGGGAGTTGACAATGAGCAGTTCTTC.

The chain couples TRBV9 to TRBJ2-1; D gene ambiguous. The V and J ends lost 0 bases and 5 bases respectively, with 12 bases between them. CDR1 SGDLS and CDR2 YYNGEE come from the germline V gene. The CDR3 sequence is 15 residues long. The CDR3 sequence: CASSVDIAAHNEQFF. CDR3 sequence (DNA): TGTGCCAGCAGCGTAGACATTGCGGCCCACAATGAGCAGTTCTTC.

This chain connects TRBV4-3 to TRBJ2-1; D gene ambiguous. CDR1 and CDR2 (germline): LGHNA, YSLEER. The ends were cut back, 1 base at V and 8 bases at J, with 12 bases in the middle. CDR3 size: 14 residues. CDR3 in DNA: TGCGCCAGCAGCCAAGGTCTACCCCCCCATGAGCAGTTCTTC. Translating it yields CASSQGLPPHEQFF.